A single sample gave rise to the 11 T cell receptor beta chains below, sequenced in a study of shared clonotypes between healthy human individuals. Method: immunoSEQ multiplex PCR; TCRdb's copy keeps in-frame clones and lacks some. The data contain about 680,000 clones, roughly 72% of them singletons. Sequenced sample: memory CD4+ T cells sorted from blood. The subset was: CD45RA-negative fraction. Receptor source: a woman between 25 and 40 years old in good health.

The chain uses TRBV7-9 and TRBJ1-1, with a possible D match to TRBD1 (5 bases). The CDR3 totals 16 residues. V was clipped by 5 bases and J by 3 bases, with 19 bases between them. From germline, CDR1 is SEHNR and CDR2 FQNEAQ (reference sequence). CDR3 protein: CASSPSPGPPDTEAFF. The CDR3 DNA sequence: TGTGCCAGCAGCCCTTCTCCGGGGCCCCCAGACACTGAAGCTTTCTTT.

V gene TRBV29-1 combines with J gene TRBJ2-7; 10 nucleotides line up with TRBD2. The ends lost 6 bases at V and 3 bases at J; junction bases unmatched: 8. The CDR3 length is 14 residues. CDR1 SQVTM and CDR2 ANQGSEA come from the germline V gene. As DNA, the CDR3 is TGCAGCGTCCGGTTGCTAGCGGGAGACTACGAGCAGTACTTC. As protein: CSVRLLAGDYEQYF.

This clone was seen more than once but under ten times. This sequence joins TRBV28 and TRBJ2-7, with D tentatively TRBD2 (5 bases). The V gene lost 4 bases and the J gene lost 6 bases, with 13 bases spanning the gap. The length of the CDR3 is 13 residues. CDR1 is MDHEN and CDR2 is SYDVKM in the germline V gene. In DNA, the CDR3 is TGTGCCAGCAGTTCCGACCCGAGGGTCGAGCAGTACTTC. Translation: CASSSDPRVEQYF.

The CDR3 region has the DNA TGTGCCAGCAGTCCGACATGGGGACTAGCGGAAACAGATACGCAGTATTTT. Translated: CASSPTWGLAETDTQYF. This sequence joins TRBV27 and TRBJ2-3, with 11 bases that match TRBD2. J lost 3 bases, V lost 5 bases, and 10 bases had no gene match. Germline-derived CDR1 and CDR2 are MNHEY and SMNVEV (reference sequence). The CDR3 is made up of 17 amino acids.

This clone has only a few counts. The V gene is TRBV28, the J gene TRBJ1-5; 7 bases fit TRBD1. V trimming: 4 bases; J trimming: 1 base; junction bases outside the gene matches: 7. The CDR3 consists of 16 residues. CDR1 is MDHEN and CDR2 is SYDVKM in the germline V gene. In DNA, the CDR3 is TGTGCCAGCAGTTCGACAGGGTGGAGCAGCAATCAGCCCCAGCATTTT. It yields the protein CASSSTGWSSNQPQHF.

CDR3 region: CSAAGTGGYTF. The CDR3 DNA follows: TGCAGTGCCGCCGGGACGGGGGGCTACACCTTC. The chain uses TRBV20-1 and TRBJ1-2; D is perhaps TRBD1 (5 bases). V was clipped by 6 bases and J by 8 bases, with 13 bases between them. This CDR3 has 11 amino acids. Germline loops: CDR1 DFQATT, CDR2 SNEGSKA (reference sequence).

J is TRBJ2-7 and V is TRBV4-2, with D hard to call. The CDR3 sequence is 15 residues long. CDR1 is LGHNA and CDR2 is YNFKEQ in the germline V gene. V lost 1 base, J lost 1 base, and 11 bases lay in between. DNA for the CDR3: TGTGCCAGCAGCCAAGGTTTTTCGCGATCCTACGAGCAGTACTTC. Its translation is CASSQGFSRSYEQYF.

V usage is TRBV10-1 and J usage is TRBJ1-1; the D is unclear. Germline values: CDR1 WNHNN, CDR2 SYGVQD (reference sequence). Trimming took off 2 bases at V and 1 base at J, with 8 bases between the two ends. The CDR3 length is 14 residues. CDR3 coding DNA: TGCGCCAGCAGTGAGGCCCCCTCGAACACTGAAGCTTTCTTT. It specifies CASSEAPSNTEAFF.

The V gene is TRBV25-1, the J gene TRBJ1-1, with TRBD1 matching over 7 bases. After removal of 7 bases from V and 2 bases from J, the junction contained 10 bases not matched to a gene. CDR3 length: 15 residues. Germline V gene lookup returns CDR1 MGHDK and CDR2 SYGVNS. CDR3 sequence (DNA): TGTGCCAGCAACCCCGGCGACAGGGCAAACACTGAAGCTTTCTTT. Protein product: CASNPGDRANTEAFF.

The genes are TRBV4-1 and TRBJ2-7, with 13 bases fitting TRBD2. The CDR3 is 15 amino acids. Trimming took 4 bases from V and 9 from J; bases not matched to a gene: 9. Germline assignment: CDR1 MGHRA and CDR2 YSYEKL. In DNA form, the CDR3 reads TGCGCCAGCAGCCGGGGACTAGCGGGGTCTACGGGGCAGTACTTC. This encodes CASSRGLAGSTGQYF.

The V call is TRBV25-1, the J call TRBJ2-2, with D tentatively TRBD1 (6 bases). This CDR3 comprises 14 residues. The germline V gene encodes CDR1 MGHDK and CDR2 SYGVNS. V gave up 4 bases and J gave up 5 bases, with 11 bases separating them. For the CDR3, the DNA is TGTGCCAGCAGTGCAGGGGCTGGGACCGGGGAGCTGTTTTTT. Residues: CASSAGAGTGELFF.